Listed below are T cell receptor beta chains from one sample, sequenced in a study of cytomegalovirus exposure and HLA in healthy donors. Profiling relied on immunoSEQ multiplex PCR, and the TCRdb table lists in-frame clones only, not all of them. The sample carries 130,000 to 150,000 clones, approximately 77% recorded once. Material for sequencing was PBMCs. The receptors derive from a woman between 45 and 60 years old in good health and CMV-seronegative. CDR3s include the opening cysteine and the closing phenylalanine or tryptophan. D genes are given only for firm matches. The size field is filled for only some rows; it gives once, few, many or a size class.

>TRBV5-6|TRBJ1-5|-|-
TGTGCCAGCAGCTTGGGCGTCAATCAGCCCCAGCATTTT
CASSLGVNQPQHF
>TRBV4-1|TRBJ2-6|few|-
TGCGCCAGCAGCCCCCGACTGGCCCCCTCTGGGGCCAACGTCCTGACTTTC
CASSPRLAPSGANVLTF
>TRBV5-1|TRBJ2-2|-|-
TGCGCCAGCAGCGTTAGGGGAATAGGGGAGCTGTTTTTT
CASSVRGIGELFF
>TRBV25-1|TRBJ2-7|many|TRBD1
TGTGCCAGCAGTGCCGGGACAGGGTACTACGAGCAGTACTTC
CASSAGTGYYEQYF
>TRBV5-1|TRBJ2-3|-|TRBD2
TGCGCCAGCAACCTACCCGGACTAGCGGGGGGATACACAGATACGCAGTATTTT
CASNLPGLAGGYTDTQYF
>TRBV4-3|TRBJ1-2|few|-
TGCGCCAGCAGCCCGGGGGGGAGGGGAGGGGACTATGGCTACACCTTC
CASSPGGRGGDYGYTF
>TRBV4-2|TRBJ1-4|-|-
TGTGCCAGCAGCCAAGTCCCGTTTGACGGGAGTAATGAAAAACTGTTTTTT
CASSQVPFDGSNEKLFF
>TRBV5-4|TRBJ1-1|-|TRBD1
TGTGCCACCACAGAACGGCTTCAGGGGGGCACTGAAGCTTTCTTT
CATTERLQGGTEAFF
>TRBV27|TRBJ1-5|-|TRBD1
TGTGCCAGCAGTTTTGACAGGGGAAGCAATCAGCCCCAGCATTTT
CASSFDRGSNQPQHF
>TRBV25-1|TRBJ1-2|-|-
TGTGCCAGCAGCGAGGACTATGGCTACACCTTC
CASSEDYGYTF
>TRBV2|TRBJ1-2|-|TRBD1
TGTGCCAGCAGACTGGACAGGGGGCGTTATGGCTACACCTTC
CASRLDRGRYGYTF
>TRBV6-1|TRBJ1-4|-|-
TGTGCCAGCCGCGGCCCCGGGGAAAAACTGTTTTTT
CASRGPGEKLFF
>TRBV6-5|TRBJ2-1|-|TRBD1
TGTGCCAGCAGTTACCTTCCCGGGACAGGGGTAAATGAGCAGTTCTTC
CASSYLPGTGVNEQFF
>TRBV2|TRBJ1-1|-|-
TGTGCCATCGAGGGAGAGGACAGTTTTAACACTGAAGCTTTCTTT
CAIEGEDSFNTEAFF
>TRBV5-4|TRBJ2-1|-|TRBD2
TGTGCCAGCAGCACCCAACGGGGACTAGCGGGATACAATGAGCAGTTCTTC
CASSTQRGLAGYNEQFF
>TRBV7-2|TRBJ2-4|-|-
TGTGCCAGCAGCCCCACCAAAAACATTCAGTACTTC
CASSPTKNIQYF
>TRBV4-1|TRBJ1-2|-|TRBD1
TGCGCCAGCAGCCCCTCCCAGGGACAGGGGGGATATGGCTACACCTTC
CASSPSQGQGGYGYTF
>TRBV5-1|TRBJ2-7|-|-
TGCGCCAGCAGCTTGGGGGGACTTCGCTCATACGAGCAGTACTTC
CASSLGGLRSYEQYF
>TRBV27|TRBJ1-4|-|TRBD1
TGTGCCAGCAGTTTAAAACTGGACAGGGGTTCTCAGATCTCTAATGAAAAACTGTTTTTT
CASSLKLDRGSQISNEKLFF
>TRBV7-9|TRBJ1-1|-|-
TGTGCCAGCAGCCAGGGGCTCACTGAAGCTTTCTTT
CASSQGLTEAFF
>TRBV12-5|TRBJ2-2|-|-
TGTGCTAGTGGTTTGGGCACTGCGGGAACCGGGGAGCTGTTTTTT
CASGLGTAGTGELFF
>TRBV7-9|TRBJ1-1|few|-
TGTGCCAGCAGCTTAGCGGGGCTGAACACTGAAGCTTTCTTT
CASSLAGLNTEAFF
>TRBV6-1|TRBJ2-3|-|-
TGTGCCAGCAGCGTCGTCGGACAGACCACAGATACGCAGTATTTT
CASSVVGQTTDTQYF
>TRBV28|TRBJ1-2|-|-
TGTGCCAGCAGATCGGGTAACTATGGCTACACCTTC
CASRSGNYGYTF
>TRBV6-1|TRBJ1-5|-|TRBD1
TGTGCCAGCAGTGGGGGACAGGCCAGACCCCAGCATTTT
CASSGGQARPQHF
>TRBV15|TRBJ2-7|-|-
TGTGCCACCAGGGGCGGGGTTTCCTACGAGCAGTACTTC
CATRGGVSYEQYF
>TRBV2|TRBJ2-3|-|TRBD1
TGTGCCAGCAAGCAGGGGGCGCGGACAGATACGCAGTATTTT
CASKQGARTDTQYF
>TRBV2|TRBJ2-1|-|TRBD2
TGTGCCAGCAGCACTCCGGGACTAGCGGGGGGGAATGAGCAGTTCTTC
CASSTPGLAGGNEQFF
>TRBV19|TRBJ1-2|-|TRBD1
TGTGCCAGTAGTAACCTCGGGACAGGGGGTTTCACTGTCTATGGCTACACCTTC
CASSNLGTGGFTVYGYTF
>TRBV19|TRBJ2-7|-|-
TGTGCCAGTAGTTCCCGCCGCGACAGGGAGGATGAGCAGTACTTC
CASSSRRDREDEQYF
>TRBV28|TRBJ1-1|-|-
TGTGCCAGCAGTTTTTATTCTGAAGCTTTCTTT
CASSFYSEAFF
>TRBV28|TRBJ1-2|-|TRBD1
TGTGCCAGCACCACTCCTCCGGGACAGAGGGATGGCTACACCTTC
CASTTPPGQRDGYTF
>TRBV7-2|TRBJ2-3|-|-
TGTGCCAGCAGCTTAGTAGACACAGATACGCAGTATTTT
CASSLVDTDTQYF